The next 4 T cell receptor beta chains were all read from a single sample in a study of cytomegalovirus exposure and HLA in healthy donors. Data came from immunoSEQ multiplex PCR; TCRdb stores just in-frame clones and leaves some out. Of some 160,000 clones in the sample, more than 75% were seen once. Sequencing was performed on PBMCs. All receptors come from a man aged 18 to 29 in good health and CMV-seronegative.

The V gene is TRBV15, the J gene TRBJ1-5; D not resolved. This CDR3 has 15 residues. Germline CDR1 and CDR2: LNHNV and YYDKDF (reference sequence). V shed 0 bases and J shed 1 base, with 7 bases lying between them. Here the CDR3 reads CATSRDPGSNQPQHF. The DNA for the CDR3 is TGTGCCACCAGCAGAGATCCGGGAAGCAATCAGCCCCAGCATTTT.

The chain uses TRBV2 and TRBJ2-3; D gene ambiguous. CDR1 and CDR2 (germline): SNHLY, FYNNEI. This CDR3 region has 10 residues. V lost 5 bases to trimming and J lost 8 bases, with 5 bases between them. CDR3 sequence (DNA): TGTGCCAGCAGTCGAGGTACGCAGTATTTT. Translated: CASSRGTQYF.

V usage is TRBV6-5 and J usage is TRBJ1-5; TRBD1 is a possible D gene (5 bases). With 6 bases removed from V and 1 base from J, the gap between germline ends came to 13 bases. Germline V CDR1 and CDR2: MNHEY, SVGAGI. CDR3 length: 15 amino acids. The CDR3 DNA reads TGTGCCAGCAGACCGGGGGGAGGGAGCAATCAGCCCCAGCATTTT. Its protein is CASRPGGGSNQPQHF.

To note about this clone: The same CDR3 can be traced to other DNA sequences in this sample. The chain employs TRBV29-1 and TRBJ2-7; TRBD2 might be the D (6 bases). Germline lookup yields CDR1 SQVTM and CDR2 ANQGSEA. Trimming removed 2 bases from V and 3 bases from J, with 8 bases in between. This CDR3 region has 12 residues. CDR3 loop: CSVEIADYEQYF. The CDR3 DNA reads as TGCAGCGTTGAAATAGCGGACTACGAGCAGTACTTC.